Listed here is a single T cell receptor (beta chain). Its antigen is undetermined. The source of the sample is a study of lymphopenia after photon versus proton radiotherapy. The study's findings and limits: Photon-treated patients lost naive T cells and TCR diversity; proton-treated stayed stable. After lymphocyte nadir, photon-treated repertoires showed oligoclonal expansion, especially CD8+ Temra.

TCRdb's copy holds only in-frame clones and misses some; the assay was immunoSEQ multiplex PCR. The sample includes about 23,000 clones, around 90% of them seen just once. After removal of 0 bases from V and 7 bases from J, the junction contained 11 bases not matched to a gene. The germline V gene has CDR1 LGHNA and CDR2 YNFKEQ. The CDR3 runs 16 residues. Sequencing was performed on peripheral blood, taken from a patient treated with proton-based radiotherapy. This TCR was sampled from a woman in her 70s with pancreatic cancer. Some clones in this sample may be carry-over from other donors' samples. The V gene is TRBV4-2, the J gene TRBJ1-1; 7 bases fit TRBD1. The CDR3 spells CASSQDVATGEGEAFF. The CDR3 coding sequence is TGTGCCAGCAGCCAAGATGTCGCAACAGGGGAGGGTGAAGCTTTCTTT.